The 2 T cell receptor beta chains below all came from one sample that was sequenced in a study of regulatory T cells in long-lasting Graves disease. Library construction for TCR beta used iRepertoire HTBI primers and Arm-PCR of CDR3 regions. TCRdb re-called the multiplex PCR reads through MiXCR, storing one row per CDR3 protein. The table lists 400,000 to 500,000 distinct CDR3 sequences, roughly 15% of them singletons, with about 7.8% in the top ten. Regarding time point: newly diagnosed GD, antithyroid drugs for less than 3 months. Researchers made the TCR library from RNA that was extracted from PBMCs. This sample also appeared in a second study, on T cells in Graves' hyperthyroidism and ophthalmopathy.

The material was peripheral blood mononuclear cells (PBMCs), obtained at new diagnosis, from a patient treated with antithyroid drugs. The receptor source for this set is a woman aged 40 to 55 with Graves disease.

Concerning this clonotype: Since a much larger clone is just one base distant, this may be a read error. V gene TRBV20-1 combines with J gene TRBJ2-7; D may match TRBD1 or TRBD2 (5 bases each). V lost 5 bases and J lost 5, with 25 bases in between. Germline CDR1 and CDR2: DFQATT and SNEGSKA (reference sequence). CDR3 length equals 16 residues. CDR3 bases: TGCAGTGCTGTCCTGCCTTTAGTGGGACGCTTGGACGAGCAGTACTTC. Translation gives CSAVLPLVGRLDEQYF.

This clonotype has just a few counts. The V and J genes are TRBV28 and TRBJ1-5; a possible D gene is TRBD1 (5 bases). Germline V gives CDR1 MDHEN, CDR2 SYDVKM. The CDR3 is 15 residues long. V shed 1 base and J shed 3 bases, with 10 bases lying between them. CDR3 sequence reads: CASSLSGGPNQPQHF. CDR3 coding DNA: TGTGCCAGCAGTTTATCGGGGGGTCCCAATCAGCCCCAGCATTTT.